This T cell receptor beta chain was observed in a study of metastatic and nonmetastatic thyroid tumors. The CDR3 length is 14 residues. The germline V and J ends were trimmed by 1 base and 0 bases, with 7 bases remaining between them. Germline V gene sequence: CDR1 SGHAT, CDR2 FQNNGV. This clone appeared many times. TCRdb called clones again from the PCR reads with MiXCR. This sample yields about 20,000 clones, of which approximately 14% are seen a single time; more than 14% belongs to the top ten. Thyroid surgery was performed in patients who had received no treatment beforehand. The J gene is TRBJ2-7, the V gene TRBV11-2, with no clear D. The sample was tumor tissue. The source is a female donor with papillary thyroid cancer or a benign thyroid nodule (not recorded which). Some clones in this sample may be carry-over from other donors' samples. The CDR3 DNA is TGTGCCAGCAGCTTAGGACATTCCTCCTACGAGCAGTACTTC. It is translated as CASSLGHSSYEQYF.